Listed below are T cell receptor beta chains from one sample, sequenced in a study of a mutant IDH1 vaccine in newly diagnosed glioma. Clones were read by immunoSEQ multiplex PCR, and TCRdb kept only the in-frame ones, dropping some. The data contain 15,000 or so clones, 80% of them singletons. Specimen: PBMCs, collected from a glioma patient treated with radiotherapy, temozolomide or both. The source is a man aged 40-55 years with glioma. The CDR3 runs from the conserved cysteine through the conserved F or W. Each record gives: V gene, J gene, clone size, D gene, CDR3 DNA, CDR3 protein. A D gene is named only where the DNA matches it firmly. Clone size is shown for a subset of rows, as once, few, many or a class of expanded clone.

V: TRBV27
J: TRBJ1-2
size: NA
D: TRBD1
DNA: TGTGCCAGCAGGGACCCGGGACAGGGGGCCTATGGCTACACCTTC
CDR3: CASRDPGQGAYGYTF

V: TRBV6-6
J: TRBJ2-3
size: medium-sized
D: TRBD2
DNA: TGTGCCAGCAGTTGGGAAGCGGGAGTGTCAGATACGCAGTATTTT
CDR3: CASSWEAGVSDTQYF

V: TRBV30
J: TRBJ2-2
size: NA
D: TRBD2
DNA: TGTGCCTGGAGGATACCTAGCGGGAGGATCGGGGAGCTGTTTTTT
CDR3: CAWRIPSGRIGELFF

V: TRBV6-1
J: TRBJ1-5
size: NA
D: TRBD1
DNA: TGTGCCAGCAGAACTACAGGGGGCGCGAGGCAGCCCCAGCATTTT
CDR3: CASRTTGGARQPQHF

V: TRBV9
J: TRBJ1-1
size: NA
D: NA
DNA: TGTGCCAGCAGCGTAGCTCAGCGGACCTTTAACACTGAAGCTTTCTTT
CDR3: CASSVAQRTFNTEAFF

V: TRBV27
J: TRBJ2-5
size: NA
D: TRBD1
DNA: TGTGCCAGCAGTCCACAGGGGGCAGTAGGAGAGACCCAGTACTTC
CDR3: CASSPQGAVGETQYF

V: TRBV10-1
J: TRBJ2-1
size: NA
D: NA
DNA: TGCGCCAGCAGTGACAGGACACCGAGCTCCTACAATGAGCAGTTCTTC
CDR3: CASSDRTPSSYNEQFF

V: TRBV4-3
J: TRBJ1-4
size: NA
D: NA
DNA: TGCGCCAGCAGCCAAGGGGGAGTGGGGGATGAAAAACTGTTTTTT
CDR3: CASSQGGVGDEKLFF

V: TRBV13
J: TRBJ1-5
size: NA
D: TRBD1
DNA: TGTGCCAGCAGCTTAGGACAGGGGCGATCTAATCAGCCCCAGCATTTT
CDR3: CASSLGQGRSNQPQHF

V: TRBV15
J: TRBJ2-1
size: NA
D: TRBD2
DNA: TGTGCCACCAGCAGAGACCGAACTAGCGGGAGGATCAATGAGCAGTTCTTC
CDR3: CATSRDRTSGRINEQFF

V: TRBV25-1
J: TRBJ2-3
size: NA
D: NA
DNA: TGTGCCAGCAGTCCAAGACACCTCACAGATACGCAGTATTTT
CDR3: CASSPRHLTDTQYF

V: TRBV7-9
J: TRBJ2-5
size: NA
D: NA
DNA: TGTGCCAGCAGCGGTCTGGAGGGAGAGATCCAGTACTTC
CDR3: CASSGLEGEIQYF

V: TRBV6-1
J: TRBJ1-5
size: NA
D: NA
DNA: TGTGCCAGCATCTACAGGGTAGGCAATCAGCCCCAGCATTTT
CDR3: CASIYRVGNQPQHF

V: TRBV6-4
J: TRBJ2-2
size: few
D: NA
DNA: TGTGCCAGCAGGCGGTCGCGGGACACCGGGGAGCTGTTTTTT
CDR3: CASRRSRDTGELFF

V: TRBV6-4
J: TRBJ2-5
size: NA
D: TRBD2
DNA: TGTGCCAGCAGTGGCGGGAGGGCCCTTCGGGAGACCCAGTACTTC
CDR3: CASSGGRALRETQYF

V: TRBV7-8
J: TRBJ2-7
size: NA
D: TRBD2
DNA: TGTGCCAGCAGCTTTTTGCTAGCGGGCTACGAGCAGTACTTC
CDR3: CASSFLLAGYEQYF

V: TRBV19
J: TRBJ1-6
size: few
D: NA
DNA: TGTGCCAGTGGGAGAAGAAATTATTCACCCCTCCACTTT
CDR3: CASGRRNYSPLHF

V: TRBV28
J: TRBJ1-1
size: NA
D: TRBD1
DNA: TGTGCCAGCAGTCCCACGACAGGGCGGAGCACTGAAGCTTTCTTT
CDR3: CASSPTTGRSTEAFF

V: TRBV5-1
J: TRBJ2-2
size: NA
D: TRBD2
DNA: TGCGCCAGCACCCAGCGGCTCGGGGCTAGCGGGACTACCGGGGAGCTGTTTTTT
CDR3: CASTQRLGASGTTGELFF

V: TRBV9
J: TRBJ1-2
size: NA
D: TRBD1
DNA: TGTGCCAGCAGCGTGACCCCGGGACAGGGAAACTATGGCTACACCTTC
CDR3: CASSVTPGQGNYGYTF

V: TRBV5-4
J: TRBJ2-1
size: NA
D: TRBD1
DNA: TGTGCCAGCAGTTCTCCGGGACAGGGGTGGAATGAGCAGTTCTTC
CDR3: CASSSPGQGWNEQFF

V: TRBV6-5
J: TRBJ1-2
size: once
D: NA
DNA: TGTGCCAGCAGTCCCCCTGGGACACCCTCCCGCGGCTACACCTTC
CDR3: CASSPPGTPSRGYTF

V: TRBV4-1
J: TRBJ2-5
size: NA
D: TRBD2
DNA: TGCGCCAGCAGCCAAGGGGGGATAGCGGGAGGGCAAGAGACCCAGTACTTC
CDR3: CASSQGGIAGGQETQYF

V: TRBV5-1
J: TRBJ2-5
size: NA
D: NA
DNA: TGCGCCAGCAGCTTGGCCGGCAACCCGCAAGAGACCCAGTACTTC
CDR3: CASSLAGNPQETQYF

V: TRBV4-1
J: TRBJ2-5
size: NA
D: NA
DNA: TGCGCCAGCAGCGGAACCGAGGGGGGCTCTGAGACCCAGTACTTC
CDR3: CASSGTEGGSETQYF

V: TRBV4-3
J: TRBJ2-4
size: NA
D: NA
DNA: TGCGCCAGCAGCCAAGATCGGGCAGGGAGAAGGATAGGGGGTTATAACTACTTC
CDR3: CASSQDRAGRRIGGYNYF

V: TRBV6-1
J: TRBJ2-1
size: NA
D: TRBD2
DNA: TGTGCCAGCAGTGACCTAGCGGGAGGGTTCGAGGGTGAGCAGTTCTTC
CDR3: CASSDLAGGFEGEQFF

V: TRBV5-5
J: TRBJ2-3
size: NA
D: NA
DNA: TGTGCCAGCAGCTTGGGCGTTGGGCGCACAGATACGCAGTATTTT
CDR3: CASSLGVGRTDTQYF

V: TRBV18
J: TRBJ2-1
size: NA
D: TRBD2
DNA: TGTGCCAGCTCACCAGGGACTAGCGGGAGCACTAGTGTAAATGAGCAGTTCTTC
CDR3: CASSPGTSGSTSVNEQFF

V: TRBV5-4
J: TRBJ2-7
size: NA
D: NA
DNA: TGTGCCAGCAGCTTGGGGGTAGCCCTCGGGGAGCAGTACTTC
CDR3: CASSLGVALGEQYF

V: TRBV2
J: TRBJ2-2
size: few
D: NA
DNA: TGTGCCAGCATTTCTCGAAACACCGGGGAGCTGTTTTTT
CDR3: CASISRNTGELFF

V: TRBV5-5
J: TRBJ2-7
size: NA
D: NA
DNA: TGTGCCAGCAGCTTGAGGGAGCAGGGCACAAAAACCTACGAGCAGTACTTC
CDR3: CASSLREQGTKTYEQYF

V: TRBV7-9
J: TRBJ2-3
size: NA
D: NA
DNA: TGTGCCAGCAGCTTAGAAAAACCGACACCGGCAAAATTGGTTGCGCAGTATTTT
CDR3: CASSLEKPTPAKLVAQYF

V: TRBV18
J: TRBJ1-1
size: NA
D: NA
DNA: TGTGCCAGCTCACCATTATCAGGGGCGAACACTGAAGCTTTCTTT
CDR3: CASSPLSGANTEAFF

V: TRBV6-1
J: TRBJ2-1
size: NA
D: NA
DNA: TGTGCCAGCAGTGAAGAACGGTATGAGCAGTTCTTC
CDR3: CASSEERYEQFF

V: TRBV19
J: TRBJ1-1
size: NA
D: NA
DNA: TGTGCCAGTAGTCAACTCAGGGGAAGGGCCACTGAAGCTTTCTTT
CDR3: CASSQLRGRATEAFF

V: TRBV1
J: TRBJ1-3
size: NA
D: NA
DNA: TGCACCAGCAGCCAAGCGCGGAGGACTGGAAACACCATATATTTT
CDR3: CTSSQARRTGNTIYF

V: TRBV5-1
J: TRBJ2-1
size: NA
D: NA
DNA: TGCGCCAGCGTCCCCGGCGGAGCTACCTCGGTGAATGAGCAGTTCTTC
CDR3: CASVPGGATSVNEQFF

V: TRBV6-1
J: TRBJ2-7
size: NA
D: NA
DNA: TGTGCCAGCAGTCTCGACGGAGGGGACGAGCAGTACTTC
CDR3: CASSLDGGDEQYF

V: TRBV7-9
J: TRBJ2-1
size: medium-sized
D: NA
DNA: TGTGCCAGCAGCTTAGGCCCTTCCATCAATGAGCAGTTCTTC
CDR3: CASSLGPSINEQFF

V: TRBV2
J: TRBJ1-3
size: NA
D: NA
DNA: TGTGCCAGCAGTTTTGCGGGCTCTGGAAACACCATATATTTT
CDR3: CASSFAGSGNTIYF

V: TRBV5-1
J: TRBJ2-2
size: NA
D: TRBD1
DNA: TGCGCCAGCAGCTTTTCGGGACAGAGCACCGGGGAGCTGTTTTTT
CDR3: CASSFSGQSTGELFF

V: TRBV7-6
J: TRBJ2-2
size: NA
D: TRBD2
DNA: TGTGCCAGCAGCTCCCTCCCTAGCGGGAGAGCGAACACCGGGGAGCTGTTTTTT
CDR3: CASSSLPSGRANTGELFF

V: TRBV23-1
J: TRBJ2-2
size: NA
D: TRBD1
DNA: TGCGCCAGCACGATCCCAAACAGGGGGCAGGGCGGGGAGCTGTTTTTT
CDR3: CASTIPNRGQGGELFF

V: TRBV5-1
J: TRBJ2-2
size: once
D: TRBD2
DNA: TGCGCCAGCAGCTTGGCCCCGATAGCGGGGGCGAACACCGGGGAGCTGTTTTTT
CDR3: CASSLAPIAGANTGELFF

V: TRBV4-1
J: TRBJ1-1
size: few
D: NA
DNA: TGCGCCAGCAGCCAAAGATCGACAGGCACGCAGGACACTGAAGCTTTCTTT
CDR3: CASSQRSTGTQDTEAFF

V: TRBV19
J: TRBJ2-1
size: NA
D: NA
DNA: TGTGCCAGTAGTCCTCCTTCGCGCCTGAGCTCCTACAATGAGCAGTTCTTC
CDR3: CASSPPSRLSSYNEQFF

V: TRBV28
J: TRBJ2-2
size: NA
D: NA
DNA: TGTGCCAGCTGCTTAGGGGGGGCGGTCACCGGGGAGCTGTTTTTT
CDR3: CASCLGGAVTGELFF

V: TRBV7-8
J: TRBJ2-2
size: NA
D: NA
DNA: TGTGCCAGCAGCTGGAGCGCGAACACCGGGGAGCTGTTTTTT
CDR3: CASSWSANTGELFF

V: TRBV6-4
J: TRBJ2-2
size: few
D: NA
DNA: TGTGCCAGCGATTTTCAGGGGTACACCGGGGAGCTGTTTTTT
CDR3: CASDFQGYTGELFF

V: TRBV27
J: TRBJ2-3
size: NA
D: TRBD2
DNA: TGTGCCAGCAGCTATAGCGGGAGGGTGGGTACAGATACGCAGTATTTT
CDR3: CASSYSGRVGTDTQYF

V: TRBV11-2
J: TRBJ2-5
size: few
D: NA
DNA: TGTGCCAGCAGTCCGCGGCCCGGAGAAGAGACCCAGTACTTC
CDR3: CASSPRPGEETQYF

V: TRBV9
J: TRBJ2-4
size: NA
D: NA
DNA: TGTGCCAGCAGCGTAGGTGGGGCCAAAAACATTCAGTACTTC
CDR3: CASSVGGAKNIQYF

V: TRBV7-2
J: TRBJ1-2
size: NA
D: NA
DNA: TGTGCCAGCAGCGCCGGGAGGGTCGCCAACTATGGCTACACCTTC
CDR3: CASSAGRVANYGYTF

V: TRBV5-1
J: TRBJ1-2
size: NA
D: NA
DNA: TGCGCCAGCAGCTTTGGGGATGGCTATGGCTACACCTTC
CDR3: CASSFGDGYGYTF

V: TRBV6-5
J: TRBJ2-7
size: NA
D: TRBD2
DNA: TGTGCCAGCAGTCCCCCGACGGGAGGCGAGCAGTACTTC
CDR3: CASSPPTGGEQYF

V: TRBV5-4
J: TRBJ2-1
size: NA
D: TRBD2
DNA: TGTGCCAGCAGCCCTCGACTAGCGGGCCACAATGAGCAGTTCTTC
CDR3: CASSPRLAGHNEQFF

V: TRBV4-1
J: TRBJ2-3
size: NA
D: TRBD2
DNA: TGCGCCAGCAGGGGGATGTCTCGCGGGAGGGCATCCACAGATACGCAGTATTTT
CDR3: CASRGMSRGRASTDTQYF